This paragraph covers one TCR beta chain sequence. Compared with germline, one end of the junction differs, possibly owing to a read error. The source of the sample is a study of CD4 and CD8 cells across lung adenocarcinoma regions. The germline V gene encodes CDR1 SGHRS and CDR2 YFSETQ. This CDR3 spans 15 amino acids. A single record per CDR3 protein comes from TCRdb applying MiXCR to the PCR reads. There are nearly 11,000 distinct CDR3 sequences in the sample; around three fifths occur only once, and 88% lies in the top ten. The clonotype comes from a male donor with lung adenocarcinoma. The CD4 and CD8 labels of this study may be unreliable. V and J are TRBV5-1 and TRBJ2-3; D possibly corresponds to TRBD2 (5 bases). Sequenced input: CD8+ T cells from the margin of a lung tumor. This chain's CDR3 is CARSLEAVSRDTQYF. The CDR3 bases are TGCGCCAGGAGCTTGGAGGCTGTGAGCAGAGATACGCAGTATTTT.